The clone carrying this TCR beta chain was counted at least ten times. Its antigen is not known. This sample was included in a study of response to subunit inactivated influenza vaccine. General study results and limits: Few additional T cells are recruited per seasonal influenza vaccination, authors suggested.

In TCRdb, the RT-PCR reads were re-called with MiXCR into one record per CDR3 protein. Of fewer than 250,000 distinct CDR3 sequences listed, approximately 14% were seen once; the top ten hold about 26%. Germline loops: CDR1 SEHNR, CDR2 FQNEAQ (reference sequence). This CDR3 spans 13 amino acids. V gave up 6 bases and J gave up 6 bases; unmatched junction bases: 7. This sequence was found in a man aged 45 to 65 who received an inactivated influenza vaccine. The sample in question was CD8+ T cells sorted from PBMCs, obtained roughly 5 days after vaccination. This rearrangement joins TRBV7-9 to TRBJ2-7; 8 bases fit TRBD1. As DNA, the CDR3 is TGTGCCAGCAGACCCGGGACAGGTAGCGAGCAGTACTTC. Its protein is CASRPGTGSEQYF.